This TCR beta chain was documented in a study of long-term antiretroviral therapy in people with HIV. Notes on the study in general: Across all time points, the repertoire was dominated by clones that expanded before ART.

The CDR3 is 15 amino acids. V lost 4 bases, J lost 1 base, and 4 bases stayed unmatched. Germline CDR1 is MGHDK and CDR2 is SYGVNS. This clone appeared a few times. The antigen remains undetermined. An immunoSEQ assay, version v3.0, was performed at survey level. Sequenced by immunoSEQ multiplex PCR; TCRdb stores in-frame clones only, minus some. The table shows about 28,000 clones, with 85% to 90% occurring only once. The clonotype originates from a man between 45 and 60 years old with HIV. This chain links TRBV25-1 with TRBJ1-1, with 9 bases fitting TRBD1. This material consisted of unsorted PBMCs, taken 3.2 years before starting antiretroviral therapy. This CDR3 is CASSVTGGTNTEAFF. DNA of the CDR3: TGTGCCAGCAGTGTGACAGGGGGTACGAACACTGAAGCTTTCTTT.